The next 28 T cell receptor beta chains were all read from a single sample in a study of T cell repertoires in cytomegalovirus infection (dated by TCRdb to the late 2010s). Sample treatment or condition, as interpreted from the label and publication: in vitro stimulation with specific CMV peptide epitopes to enrich CMV-specific T cells. Sequencing was performed on an Illumina HiSeq 1500. The public reads were reanalyzed by TCRdb: fastp trimming at Q25, MiXCR alignment, in-frame beta chains only. Entries that share a CDR3 protein sequence are merged under the most common genes and DNA. The sample table records about 920,000 distinct CDR3 sequences; roughly 30% of these occur just once. The ten largest clones take up about an eighth of the sample. Their antigens are not known. The specimen was cultured CD8+ T cells from PBMCs, collected from culture after CMV antigen stimulation. These receptors were collected from a human donor in good health (CMV status not recorded). Some clones in this sample may be carry-over from other donors' samples.

On this clonotype: With a much larger clone just one base away, this may be a read error. The rearrangement joins TRBV12-3 or TRBV12-4 to TRBJ2-3, with D maybe TRBD2 (6 bases). Between the trimmed V and J ends, which lost 1 base and 6 bases, there was a span of 14 bases. There are 15 residues in the CDR3. DNA of the CDR3: TGTGCCAGCAGTTTAGTTCAGCTAGCGTGGGATACGCAGTATTTT. It encodes CASSLVQLAWDTQYF.

The table lists this clonotype with a few counts. This sequence joins TRBV27 and TRBJ2-5; no firm D call. V lost 4 bases and J lost 2, with 8 bases in between. The CDR3 is made up of 13 amino acids. CDR1 is MNHEY, CDR2 SMNVEV, per germline (reference sequence). This CDR3 reads CASSYGSQETQYF. The DNA of the CDR3 is TGTGCCAGCAGTTACGGTTCACAAGAGACCCAGTACTTC.

This CDR3 reads CASSWKGPTEAFF. The CDR3 coding sequence is TGTGCCAGCAGTTGGAAAGGGCCGACTGAAGCTTTCTTT. The chain recombines TRBV27 with TRBJ1-1; D remains unclear. CDR3 length equals 13 residues. Per germline, CDR1 MNHEY and CDR2 SMNVEV (reference sequence). Trimming took 4 bases from V and 5 from J, leaving 11 bases between them.

For the CDR3, the DNA is TGCAGTGCTAGCCCTTCAGGTAGCGGGGGATACGAGCAGTACGTC. Amino acid sequence: CSASPSGSGGYEQYV. This chain uses TRBV20-1 with TRBJ2-7, with 9 bases identical to TRBD2. Germline V gene data show CDR1 as DFQATT and CDR2 as SNEGSKA (reference sequence). The CDR3 loop spans 15 amino acids. After removal of 3 bases from V and 4 bases from J, the junction contained 10 bases not matched to a gene.

The rearrangement uses TRBV4-3 and TRBJ1-3; D remains ambiguous. V shed 0 bases and J shed 0 bases, with 6 bases lying between them. There are 15 residues in the CDR3. CDR1 and CDR2 (germline): LGHNA, YSLEER. CDR3 nucleotides: TGCGCCAGCAGCCAAGATGACACCTCTGGAAACACCATATATTTT. Protein sequence: CASSQDDTSGNTIYF.

The rearrangement links TRBV27 to TRBJ2-5; 9 bases are shared with TRBD1. Germline V gives CDR1 MNHEY, CDR2 SMNVEV (reference sequence). V trimming: 3 bases; J trimming: 2 bases; junction bases outside the gene matches: 7. CDR3 length equals 16 residues. CDR3 residues: CASSFGTGKLQETQYF. CDR3 sequence (DNA): TGTGCCAGCAGTTTTGGGACAGGGAAACTTCAAGAGACCCAGTACTTC.

This clonotype was observed at least ten times. V usage is TRBV7-2 and J usage is TRBJ1-3; D perhaps matches TRBD1 (5 bases). Per germline, CDR1 SGHTA and CDR2 FQGNSA. The length of the CDR3 is 17 residues. V was shortened by 2 bases and J by 0 bases, with 14 bases between the two germline ends. CDR3 DNA: TGTGCCAGCAGCTTAATTTCGGGGGTTAACTCTGGAAACACCATATATTTT. It specifies CASSLISGVNSGNTIYF.

This clonotype was seen more than once but under ten times. The chain carries TRBV9 and TRBJ2-2; maybe TRBD2 (5 bases). V lost 3 bases, J lost 7 bases, and 10 bases lay in between. Germline values: CDR1 SGDLS, CDR2 YYNGEE. The CDR3 runs to 13 residues. The CDR3 nucleotides read TGTGCCAGCAGCGAAAAGAGGGTCGGGGAGCTGTTTTTT. This gives the protein CASSEKRVGELFF.

This chain connects TRBV7-4 to TRBJ2-7; D might be TRBD2 (6 bases). Germline V gene sequence: CDR1 SGHVT, CDR2 SQSDAQ. V shed 1 base and J shed 3 bases, with 25 bases lying between them. The CDR3 length is 19 residues. CDR3 nucleotides: TGTGCCAGCAGCTTAGAAAGTCCTAATCGGGCCAGCGGGTTCTACGAGCAGTACTTC. Translated, it gives CASSLESPNRASGFYEQYF.

V and J are TRBV19 and TRBJ1-6; no clear D gene. Trimming cost V 3 bases and J 6 bases, with 15 bases left between them. The CDR3 loop spans 16 amino acids. From germline, CDR1 is LNHDA and CDR2 SQIVND (reference sequence). This CDR3 reads CASSISSGGFNSPLHF. DNA for the CDR3: TGTGCCAGTAGTATTAGTTCGGGCGGTTTTAATTCACCCCTCCACTTT.

Details on this clonotype: The junction departs from germline at one end; a sequencing error may be responsible. The chain carries TRBV7-6 and TRBJ2-7, with D tentatively TRBD1 or TRBD2 (5 bases each). Per germline, CDR1 SGHVS and CDR2 FNYEAQ. CDR3 length: 14 amino acids. The CDR3 DNA is TGTGCTAGCAGCAGGGACCCAGACTCCTACGAGCAGTACTTC. Protein: CASSRDPDSYEQYF.

The chain recombines TRBV27 with TRBJ1-5; maybe TRBD1 (5 bases). Trimming cost V 8 bases and J 3 bases, with 14 bases left between them. The germline V gene has CDR1 MNHEY and CDR2 SMNVEV (reference sequence). The CDR3 extends over 14 amino acids. The CDR3 sequence: CASRSRGDNQPQHF. CDR3 nucleotides: TGTGCCAGCCGATCCCGGGGGGACAATCAGCCCCAGCATTTT.

This clonotype has at least ten counts. The chain has TRBV7-8 and TRBJ1-2, with D unresolved. Trimming removed 5 bases at V and 2 bases at J, with 9 bases between. The V gene's germline CDR1 is SGHVS and CDR2 FQNEAQ. This CDR3 is built from 13 residues. CDR3 DNA sequence: TGTGCCAGCAGCCCAACAGACAACTATGGCTACACCTTC. It codes for CASSPTDNYGYTF.

This clonotype was seen a handful of times. The V and J genes are TRBV19 and TRBJ2-1; TRBD1 aligns across 10 bases. V lost 7 bases to trimming and J lost 2 bases; unmatched junction nucleotides: 5. Germline CDR1 reads LNHDA; CDR2 reads SQIVND (reference sequence). The CDR3 loop spans 15 amino acids. In DNA form, the CDR3 reads TGTGCCAGTACCCCCGGACAGGGGGCCTACAATGAGCAGTTCTTC. Translated: CASTPGQGAYNEQFF.

At least ten counts were recorded for this clonotype. The chain carries TRBV6-5 and TRBJ1-2; D is uncertain. The CDR3 is 16 residues long. Germline CDR1 MNHEY, CDR2 SVGAGI. V was pared by 0 bases and J by 4 bases, with 15 bases between. The CDR3 region has the DNA TGTGCCAGCAGTTACTCGAGGAGGGAAGGTACCTATGGCTACACCTTC. As protein: CASSYSRREGTYGYTF.

The chain combines TRBV15 with TRBJ2-2; D is possibly TRBD1 or TRBD2 (5 bases each). The V gene lost 9 bases and the J gene lost 0 bases, with 11 bases spanning the gap. Germline CDR1 LNHNV, CDR2 YYDKDF (reference sequence). The CDR3 length is 14 residues. The DNA for the CDR3 is TGTGCCACTCTAGGGACCGCGAACACCGGGGAGCTGTTTTTT. Translating gives CATLGTANTGELFF.

This clonotype was counted ten times or more. The chain combines TRBV7-2 with TRBJ2-5; 11 nucleotides line up with TRBD2. There are 17 residues in the CDR3. Germline V lookup: CDR1 SGHTA, CDR2 FQGNSA. V dropped 6 bases and J dropped 0; count of bases not matched to a gene: 9. The CDR3 protein is CASREGLAAGYQETQYF. CDR3 nucleotides: TGTGCCAGCAGGGAGGGACTAGCGGCCGGGTACCAAGAGACCCAGTACTTC.

This clonotype was recorded only once. The V gene is TRBV10-3, the J gene TRBJ2-4, with 8 bases that match TRBD1. V gave up 0 bases and J gave up 6 bases; unmatched junction bases: 4. The CDR3 runs 15 residues. CDR1 is ENHRY and CDR2 is SYGVKD in the germline V gene. This chain's CDR3 is CAISESITGGNIQYF. The CDR3 DNA sequence: TGTGCCATCAGTGAGTCGATAACAGGGGGAAACATTCAGTACTTC.

This clonotype was seen ten or more times. J is TRBJ1-5 and V is TRBV7-6; no reliable D call. The CDR3 spans 12 residues. Germline V lookup: CDR1 SGHVS, CDR2 FNYEAQ. V lost 6 bases to trimming and J lost 5 bases, with 8 bases between them. The CDR3 loop reads CASSIGDQPQHF. The DNA of the CDR3 is TGTGCCAGCAGTATCGGGGATCAGCCCCAGCATTTT.

This clonotype was seen at least ten times. The chain links TRBV10-2 to TRBJ2-7; 7 bases fit TRBD1. Germline CDR1 and CDR2: WSHSY and SAAADI. This CDR3 has 13 amino acids. V shed 5 bases and J 3 bases; nucleotides not matched to a gene: 4. CDR3 region: CASSRQGNYEQYF. In DNA form, the CDR3 reads TGCGCCAGCAGTAGACAGGGAAACTACGAGCAGTACTTC.

A few counts support this clonotype. The chain carries TRBV19 and TRBJ2-7; 8 bases are shared with TRBD1. Germline V gene lookup returns CDR1 LNHDA and CDR2 SQIVND (reference sequence). CDR3 length equals 18 residues. V trimming: 7 bases; J trimming: 2 bases; junction bases outside the gene matches: 19. The CDR3 region has the DNA TGTGCCAGTATTAGTCCCCGGGACAGGATTAACCGGACCTACGAGCAGTACTTC. It codes for CASISPRDRINRTYEQYF.

The chain has TRBV12-3 or TRBV12-4 and TRBJ2-6; TRBD1 agrees at 7 bases. Losses at the gene ends were 3 bases for V and 2 bases for J; bases not matched to a gene: 7. The CDR3 length is 17 residues. CDR3 region: CASSFGTAITGANVLTF. The CDR3 nucleotides are TGTGCCAGCAGTTTCGGGACAGCAATAACTGGGGCCAACGTCCTGACTTTC.

This clonotype was seen more than once but under ten times. The chain couples TRBV12-3 or TRBV12-4 to TRBJ1-2, with D unresolved. The V end was cut by 4 bases, the J end by 6 bases, with 12 bases between. CDR3 length equals 13 residues. The CDR3 sequence is CASSSAQLNGYTF. CDR3 bases: TGTGCCAGCAGTTCCGCGCAATTGAATGGCTACACCTTC.

This clonotype has more than one count but fewer than ten. The V call is TRBV7-2, the J call TRBJ1-4; D is undetermined. V shed 2 bases and J shed 5 bases, with 12 bases lying between them. The CDR3 covers 15 residues. CDR1 is SGHTA and CDR2 is FQGNSA in the germline V gene. The CDR3 sequence: CASSLIIQLNEKLFF. In DNA, the CDR3 is TGTGCCAGCAGCTTAATCATTCAGTTAAATGAAAAACTGTTTTTT. Based on the CDR3 plus reference TRBV7-2 and TRBJ1-4, the full variable domain is GAGVSQSPSNKVTEKGKDVELRCDPISGHTALYWYRQSLGQGLEFLIYFQGNSAPDKSGLPSDRFSAERTGGSVSTLTIQRTQQEDSAVYLCASSLIIQLNEKLFFGSGTQLSVL.

The chain recombines TRBV18 with TRBJ1-2; 8 nucleotides align to TRBD1. V gave up 3 bases and J gave up 2 bases; unmatched junction bases: 14. This CDR3 spans 18 amino acids. CDR1 and CDR2 from the germline V gene are KGHSH and LQKENI. The CDR3 loop is CASSPLDRGPMQNYGYTF. The DNA of the CDR3 is TGTGCCAGCTCACCTCTAGACAGGGGACCCATGCAAAACTATGGCTACACCTTC.

The chain combines TRBV2 with TRBJ2-4; D gene unclear. The CDR3 extends over 10 amino acids. The V and J ends lost 10 bases and 9 bases respectively, with 10 bases between them. CDR1 and CDR2 from the germline V gene are SNHLY and FYNNEI. The CDR3 coding sequence is TGTGCCACCGTGAATACCATTCAGTACTTC. It specifies CATVNTIQYF.

This clonotype has a count of ten or more. The rearrangement joins TRBV7-2 to TRBJ2-3, with 7 positions matching TRBD2. The ends lost 1 base at V and 5 bases at J; junction bases unmatched: 12. CDR3 size: 17 residues. Looked up from germline, CDR1 is SGHTA and CDR2 is FQGNSA. CDR3 loop: CASSLEGRGMNGDTQYF. CDR3 DNA: TGTGCCAGCAGCTTAGAGGGGCGGGGGATGAATGGAGATACGCAGTATTTT.

This chain uses TRBV5-1 with TRBJ1-1; a weak D match, TRBD1 (6 bases). Germline values: CDR1 SGHRS, CDR2 YFSETQ. The CDR3 totals 14 residues. Between the trimmed V and J ends, which lost 0 bases and 7 bases, there was a span of 13 bases. The CDR3 region is CASSLVRRGGEAFF. In DNA form, the CDR3 reads TGCGCCAGCAGCTTGGTTCGCAGGGGTGGTGAAGCTTTCTTT.